This TCR beta chain was sequenced for a study of T cell changes during pregnancy in multiple sclerosis. This CDR3 has 18 residues. Sequenced by immunoSEQ multiplex PCR; TCRdb stores in-frame clones only, minus some. The sample has about 73,000 clones, roughly nine tenths seen once; the top ten hold approximately 2%. The V gene is TRBV21-1, the J gene TRBJ2-5; TRBD2 reflects the table's D call only, with no check against the DNA. TRBV21-1 is recorded as a pseudogene. Source: peripheral blood, taken in the second trimester of pregnancy. This sequence originates from a female donor in good health, enrolled as a control in a pregnancy study. In DNA form, the CDR3 reads TGTGCCAGCAGGCCACCGGGACTAGCGAGAGGGGAGATAGAGACCCAGTACTTC. Translated: CASRPPGLARGEIETQYF.